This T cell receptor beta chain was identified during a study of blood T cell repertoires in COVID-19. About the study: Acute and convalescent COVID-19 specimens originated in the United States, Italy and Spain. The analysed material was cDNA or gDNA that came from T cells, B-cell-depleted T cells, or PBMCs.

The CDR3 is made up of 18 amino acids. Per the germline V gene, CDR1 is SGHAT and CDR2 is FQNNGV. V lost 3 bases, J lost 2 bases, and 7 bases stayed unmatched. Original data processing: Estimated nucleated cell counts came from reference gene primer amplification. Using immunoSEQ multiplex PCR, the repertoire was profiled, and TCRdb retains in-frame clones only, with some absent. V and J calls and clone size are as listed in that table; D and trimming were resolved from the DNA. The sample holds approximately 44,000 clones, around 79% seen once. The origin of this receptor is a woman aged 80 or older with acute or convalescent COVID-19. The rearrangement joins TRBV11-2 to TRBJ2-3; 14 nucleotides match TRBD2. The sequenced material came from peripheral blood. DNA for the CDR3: TGTGCCAGCAGCTTTCGACTAGCGGGAGGGCCATTCACAGATACGCAGTATTTT. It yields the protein CASSFRLAGGPFTDTQYF.